A single sample gave rise to the 7 T cell receptor beta chains below, sequenced in a study of T cells in localized non-small cell lung cancer. Only in-frame clones appear in the TCRdb table, and some are missing; sequencing was by immunoSEQ multiplex PCR. Of roughly 3,800 clones listed, about 29% are singletons. The specimen comprised lung tumor tissue, sampled before any cancer treatment. The receptors stem from a man aged 40-75 years with stage I lung adenocarcinoma.

This clone was counted a few times. The chain is built from TRBV6-8 and TRBJ2-3; 7 positions match TRBD2. Germline V gene sequence: CDR1 MNHGY, CDR2 SAAAGT. The CDR3 is 14 amino acids. J gave up 5 bases and V 8 bases, and 10 bases lay outside the gene matches. In DNA, the CDR3 is TGTGCCAGCGGGTCTAGCGGACAAGGAGATACGCAGTATTTT. Its translation: CASGSSGQGDTQYF.

This clone has a handful of counts. This chain connects TRBV9 to TRBJ1-5; 7 bases map to TRBD1. This CDR3 is 13 amino acids long. V lost 5 bases, J lost 4 bases, and 3 bases stayed unmatched. CDR1 is SGDLS, CDR2 YYNGEE, per germline. CDR3 nucleotides: TGTGCCAGCAGGGGGACAGATAATCAGCCCCAGCATTTT. Its protein product is CASRGTDNQPQHF.

This CDR3 reads CASSEGQGGGNYEQYF. The CDR3 DNA sequence: TGCGCCAGCAGCGAAGGACAGGGAGGAGGGAACTACGAGCAGTACTTC. V gene TRBV5-1 combines with J gene TRBJ2-7, with 8 bases fitting TRBD1. CDR3 size: 16 residues. In germline, CDR1 is SGHRS, CDR2 YFSETQ. The V gene end was trimmed by 4 bases and the J gene end by 3 bases; junction bases not matched to a gene: 12.

This sequence joins TRBV12-5 and TRBJ2-7; 14 bases are a match to TRBD2. Germline V gene sequence: CDR1 LGHNT, CDR2 FRNRAP. Losses at the gene ends were 5 bases for V and 13 bases for J; bases not matched to a gene: 10. This CDR3 comprises 14 residues. CDR3 coding DNA: TGTGCTAGTGGTCTAGGACTAGCGGGGGGACGCTACTACTTC. Translated: CASGLGLAGGRYYF.

The CDR3 DNA is TGTGCCAGCTCTCCCGTGACAGGAATGAACACTGAAGCTTTCTTT. Amino acid sequence: CASSPVTGMNTEAFF. The J gene is TRBJ1-1, the V gene TRBV18; a possible D gene is TRBD1 (6 bases). V lost 6 bases to trimming and J lost 0 bases, with 14 bases between them. Germline V gene sequence: CDR1 KGHSH, CDR2 LQKENI. The CDR3 is 15 residues long.

The chain joins TRBV9 to TRBJ2-1; the match to TRBD2 covers 13 bases. Trimming removed 3 bases from V and 1 base from J; junction bases left unmatched: 10. Germline V gene lookup returns CDR1 SGDLS and CDR2 YYNGEE. CDR3 length: 19 amino acids. CDR3 residues: CASSERGLAGVRSYNEQFF. The CDR3 coding sequence is TGTGCCAGCAGCGAGAGAGGACTAGCGGGGGTACGATCCTACAATGAGCAGTTCTTC.

This chain links TRBV9 with TRBJ1-5; D is unclear. The CDR3 has 13 amino acids. Germline CDR1 reads SGDLS; CDR2 reads YYNGEE. V dropped 5 bases and J dropped 1 base, with 7 bases sitting between them. The CDR3 spells CASSVLSNQPQHF. The DNA for the CDR3 is TGTGCCAGCAGTGTGCTCAGCAATCAGCCCCAGCATTTT.